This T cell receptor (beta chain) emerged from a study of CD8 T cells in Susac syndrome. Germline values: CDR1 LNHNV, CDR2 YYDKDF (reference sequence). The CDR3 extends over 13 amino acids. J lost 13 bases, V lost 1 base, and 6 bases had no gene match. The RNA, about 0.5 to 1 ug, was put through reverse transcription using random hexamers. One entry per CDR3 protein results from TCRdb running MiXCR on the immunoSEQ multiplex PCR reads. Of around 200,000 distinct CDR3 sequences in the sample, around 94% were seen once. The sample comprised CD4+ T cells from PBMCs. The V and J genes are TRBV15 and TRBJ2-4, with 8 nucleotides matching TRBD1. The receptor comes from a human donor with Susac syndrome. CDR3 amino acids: CATSRARRDRQYF. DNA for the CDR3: TGTGCCACCAGCAGAGCCCGCCGGGACAGGCAGTACTTC.